This T cell receptor (delta chain) comes out of a study of γδ T cells in repeated Plasmodium falciparum infection. At the level of the study: Age- and gender-matched Australian children served as comparison for malaria-exposed Malian children. Four controlled malaria infections with P. falciparum NF54 spanned 644 days.

Vgamma9/Vdelta2+ and Vdelta2-negative gammadelta T cells were flow-sorted from PBMC for bulk sequencing. Sequencing covered both gamma and delta TCR chains per sample. With CATT, TCRdb re-called clones from the multiplex PCR reads. The sample records some 51,000 delta-chain clones, about 1.9% being singletons. The CDR3 sequence is 17 residues long. The germline V gene has CDR1 GEAIGNYY and CDR2 EKD. Study-wide findings and caveats: Vdelta2-negative gammadelta repertoires appeared less diverse and less shared in Malian than Australian children.

This clone was detected ten times or more. Antigen unknown. The protein TCRdb lists belongs to a much larger clone and differs from this DNA's translation at residue 10, which points to a read error; the protein shown is made from the DNA. The source of this sequence is a pool of human donors (malaria-infected and uninfected, not separated). Source material: gamma-delta T cells from blood. The V and J genes are TRDV2 and TRDJ3, with 8 bases aligning to TRDD3. Because TCRdb records no J gene, it was assigned here through a match of the DNA to germline. The CDR3 reads CACDKTGGSRDTRQMFF. CDR3 DNA: TGTGCCTGTGACAAAACTGGGGGCTCCCGGGACACCCGACAGATGTTTTTC.